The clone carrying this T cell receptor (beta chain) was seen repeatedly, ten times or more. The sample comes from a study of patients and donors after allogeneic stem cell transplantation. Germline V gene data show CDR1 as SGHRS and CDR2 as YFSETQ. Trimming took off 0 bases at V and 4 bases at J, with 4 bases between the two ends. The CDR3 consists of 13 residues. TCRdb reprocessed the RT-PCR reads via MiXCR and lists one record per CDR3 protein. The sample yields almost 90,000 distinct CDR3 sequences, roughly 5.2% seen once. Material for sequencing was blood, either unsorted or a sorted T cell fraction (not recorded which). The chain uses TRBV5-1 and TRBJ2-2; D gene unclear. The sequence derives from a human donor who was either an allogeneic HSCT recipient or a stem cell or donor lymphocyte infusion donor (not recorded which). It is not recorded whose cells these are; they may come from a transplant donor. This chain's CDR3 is CASSLVSTGELFF. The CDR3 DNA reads TGCGCCAGCAGCTTGGTGTCCACCGGGGAGCTGTTTTTT.